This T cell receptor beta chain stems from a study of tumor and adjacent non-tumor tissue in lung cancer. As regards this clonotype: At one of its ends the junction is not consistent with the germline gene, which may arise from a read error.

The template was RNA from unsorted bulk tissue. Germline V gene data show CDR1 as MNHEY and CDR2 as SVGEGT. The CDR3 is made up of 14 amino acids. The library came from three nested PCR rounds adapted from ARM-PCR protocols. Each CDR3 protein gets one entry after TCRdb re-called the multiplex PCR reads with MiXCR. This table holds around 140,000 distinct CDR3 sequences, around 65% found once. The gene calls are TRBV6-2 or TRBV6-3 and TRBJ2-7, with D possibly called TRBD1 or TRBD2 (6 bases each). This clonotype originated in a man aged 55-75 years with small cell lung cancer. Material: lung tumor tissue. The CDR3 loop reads CVSSYGGFGYEQYF. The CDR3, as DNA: TGTGTCAGCAGTTACGGGGGCTTCGGATACGAGCAATACTTC.